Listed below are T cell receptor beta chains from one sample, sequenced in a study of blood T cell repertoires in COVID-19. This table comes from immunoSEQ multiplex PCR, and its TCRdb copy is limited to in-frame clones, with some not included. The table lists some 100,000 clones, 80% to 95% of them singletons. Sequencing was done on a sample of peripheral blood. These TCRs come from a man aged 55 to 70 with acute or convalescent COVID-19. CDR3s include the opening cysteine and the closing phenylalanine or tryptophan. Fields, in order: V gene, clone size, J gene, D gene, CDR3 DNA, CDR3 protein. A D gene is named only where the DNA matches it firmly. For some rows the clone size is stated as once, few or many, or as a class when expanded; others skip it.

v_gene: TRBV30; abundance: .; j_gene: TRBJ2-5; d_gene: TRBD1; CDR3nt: TGTGCCTGGAGGACAACAGGGGGTTGGGAGACCCAGTACTTC; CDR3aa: CAWRTTGGWETQYF
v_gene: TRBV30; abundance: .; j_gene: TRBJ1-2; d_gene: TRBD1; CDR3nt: TGTGCCTGGAGGACAGGGGGCCGCTATGGCTACACCTTC; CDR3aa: CAWRTGGRYGYTF
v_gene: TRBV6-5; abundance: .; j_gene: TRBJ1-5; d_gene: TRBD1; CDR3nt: TGTGCCAGCGGGGACAGGCCCCAGCATTTT; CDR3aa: CASGDRPQHF
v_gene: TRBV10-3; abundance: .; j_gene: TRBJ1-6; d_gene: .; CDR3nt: TGTGCCATCAGTGAGTTGGGAGGCAGCTCCTATAATTCACCCCTCCACTTT; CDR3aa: CAISELGGSSYNSPLHF
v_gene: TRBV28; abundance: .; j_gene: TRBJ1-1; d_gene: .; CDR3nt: TGTGCCAGCAGTTTATCTTCAGGGCCACGGGCTGAAGCTTTCTTT; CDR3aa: CASSLSSGPRAEAFF
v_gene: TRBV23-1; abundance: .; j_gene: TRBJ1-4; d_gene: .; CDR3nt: TGCGCCAGCACCCCGGGGGGACGCCTTCGGATCACTAATGAAAAACTGTTTTTT; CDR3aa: CASTPGGRLRITNEKLFF
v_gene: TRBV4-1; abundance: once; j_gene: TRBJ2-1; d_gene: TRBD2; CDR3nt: TGCGCCAGCAGCCAAGCCCCTCGGCTAGCGGGCTCCTACAATGAGCAGTTCTTC; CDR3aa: CASSQAPRLAGSYNEQFF
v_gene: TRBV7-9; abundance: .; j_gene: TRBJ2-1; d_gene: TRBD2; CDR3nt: TGTGCCAGCAGCTTTCAACTAGCGGGAGGGAACAATGAGCAGTTCTTC; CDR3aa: CASSFQLAGGNNEQFF
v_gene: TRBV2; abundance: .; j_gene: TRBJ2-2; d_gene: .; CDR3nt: TGTGCCAGCAGCCGAGGGCTACTAGCTGTGGGGGAGCTGTTTTTT; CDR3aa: CASSRGLLAVGELFF
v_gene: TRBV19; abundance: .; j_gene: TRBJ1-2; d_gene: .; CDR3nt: TGTGCCAGTAGTATGTCGGGAGGCTCTAACTATGGCTACACCTTC; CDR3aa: CASSMSGGSNYGYTF
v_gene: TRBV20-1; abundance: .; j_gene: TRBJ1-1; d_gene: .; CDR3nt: TGCAGTGCTCCTTTTTCCACTGAAGCTTTCTTT; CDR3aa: CSAPFSTEAFF
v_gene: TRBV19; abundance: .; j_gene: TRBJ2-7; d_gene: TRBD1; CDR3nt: TGTGCCAGTAGTATCGGAGGACAGGGGGTTTACGAGCAGTACTTC; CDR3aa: CASSIGGQGVYEQYF
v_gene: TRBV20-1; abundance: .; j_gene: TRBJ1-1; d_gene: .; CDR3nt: TGCAGTGCTAGTCCTTTTTTGGCCTCGAACACTGAAGCTTTCTTT; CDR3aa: CSASPFLASNTEAFF
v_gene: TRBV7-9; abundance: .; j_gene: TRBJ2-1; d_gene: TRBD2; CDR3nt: TGTGCCAGCAGCTTAGAACTACTAGCGGGAGCCCCTGAGCAGTTCTTC; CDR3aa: CASSLELLAGAPEQFF
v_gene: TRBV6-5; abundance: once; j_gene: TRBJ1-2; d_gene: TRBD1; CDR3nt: TGTGCCAGCAGTTACCGCGGGACAGGGGGCGGCTACACCTTC; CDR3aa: CASSYRGTGGGYTF
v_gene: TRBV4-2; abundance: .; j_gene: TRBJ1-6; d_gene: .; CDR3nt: TGTGCCAGCAGCCAAGATAGTGGGGCAGGGTCTAATTCACCCCTCCACTTT; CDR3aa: CASSQDSGAGSNSPLHF
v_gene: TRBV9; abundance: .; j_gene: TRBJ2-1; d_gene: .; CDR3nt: TGTGCCAGCAGCGTAGCTCCTGGACGGGGTTACAATGAGCAGTTCTTC; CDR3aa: CASSVAPGRGYNEQFF